The rows below give T cell receptor beta chains drawn from one sample of a study of cytomegalovirus exposure and HLA in healthy donors. The protocol was immunoSEQ multiplex PCR, while the TCRdb copy is restricted to in-frame clones and leaves out a portion. The sample consists of 150,000 to 180,000 clones, 70% to 85% of them appearing once. Sample: PBMCs. The receptors were gathered from a man aged 25-45 years in good health and CMV-seronegative. The CDR3 runs from the conserved cysteine through the conserved F or W.

V,CDR3
TRBV28,CASNRGQTGELFF
TRBV6-6,CASSSRSYTEAFF
TRBV28,CASSSPGGRDGYTF
TRBV19,CASSLYTVGHTEAFF
TRBV19,CASSTPGQDYEQYF
TRBV18,CASSPGQGNTEAFF
TRBV11-2,CASSSRDRGLEQFF
TRBV4-3,CASRADTGELFF
TRBV6-6,CASSYPTDPNTGELFF
TRBV5-4,CASSEYMNTEAFF
TRBV7-8,CASSLVKVAGGYEQYF
TRBV4-2,CASSPSGGINEKLFF
TRBV10-1,CASIGTSGRSSYNEQFF
TRBV28,CASRRTGRNGELFF
TRBV5-1,CASSSTRTDGINQYF
TRBV7-6,CASSLGGGTGELFF
TRBV6-1,CASSEARAPTGELFF
TRBV7-3,CASSPNLAGADTQYF
TRBV5-8,CASSFGTTPSTDTQYF
TRBV9,CASSGLAGGPLSGQFF
TRBV4-1,CASSQVGGIEAFF
TRBV5-1,CASSLGGTGTSPLHF
TRBV9,CASSLRLAGGRYNEQFF
TRBV2,CASSEAPRTGGNGYTF
TRBV4-3,CASSRTPGTGELFF
TRBV11-2,CASSLARGNGYTF
TRBV28,CASSTSGGPYEQYF
TRBV6-5,CASSYGLPETYEQYF
TRBV29-1,CSVGDRANQPQHF
TRBV15,CATSGARGGGNNEQFF
TRBV5-1,CASSLAAGVGEQYF
TRBV19,CASSFTNQPQHF
TRBV7-6,CASSLADRSYEQYF
TRBV13,CASSLGQGHTDTQYF
TRBV5-4,CASSLPTGGPDTQYF
TRBV19,CASSKGDRENEKLFF
TRBV10-1,CASRRGGFEAFF
TRBV4-2,CASGRNRGATNEKLFF
TRBV7-2,CASSLGGGINEQYF
TRBV4-1,CASSQDHGGVKDTQYF
TRBV9,CASSADNEGHYEQYF
TRBV29-1,CSVVWGQGSNEQYF
TRBV6-5,CVAGTGVTGELFF
TRBV5-4,CASSAGPQETQYF
TRBV7-3,CASSPGQVNTGELFF
TRBV7-2,CASSIVTGGITEAFF
TRBV6-5,CASGRSFNEQFF
TRBV9,CASSDSDPGTSYDTDTQYF
TRBV19,CASSTTGLSVEKLFF
TRBV29-1,CSVPGQGTYEQYF
TRBV29-1,CSVVGGHTGELFF
TRBV5-5,CASSQDQETQYF
TRBV5-1,CASSLGSGETQYF